Listed here are 31 T cell receptor beta chains from one sample, sequenced in a study of blood T cell repertoires in COVID-19. The method was immunoSEQ multiplex PCR; TCRdb's version includes in-frame clones alone and lacks a portion of them. The sample contains 250,000 or so clones, roughly 83% of which appear only once. Sequenced input: PBMCs or T cells enriched from blood (not recorded which). Every receptor here comes from a woman between 50 and 59 years old who had recovered from COVID-19.

The chain combines TRBV5-1 with TRBJ2-1; TRBD2 matches 8 bases. V dropped 4 bases and J dropped 6; count of bases not matched to a gene: 6. The CDR3 extends over 14 amino acids. Germline V gene lookup returns CDR1 SGHRS and CDR2 YFSETQ. CDR3 nucleotides: TGCGCCAGCAGCCCTCGAGCGGGAGCCAATGAGCAGTTCTTC. It translates to CASSPRAGANEQFF.

This rearrangement joins TRBV3-1 (or the pseudogene TRBV3-2) to TRBJ2-1; D might be TRBD2 (6 bases). CDR1 is LGHDT, CDR2 YNNKEL, per germline (reference sequence). V gave up 10 bases and J gave up 3 bases, with 28 bases separating them. The CDR3 length is 18 residues. CDR3 nucleotides: TGTGCCATCAGGAAGTTTAAGGGAGGCCAACACGTCTACAATGAGCAGTTCTTC. Translating gives CAIRKFKGGQHVYNEQFF.

The V gene is TRBV15, the J gene TRBJ1-2; a possible D gene is TRBD1 (6 bases). The CDR3 sequence is 15 residues long. The germline V and J ends were trimmed by 1 base and 2 bases, with 11 bases remaining between them. CDR1 is LNHNV, CDR2 YYDKDF, per germline (reference sequence). CDR3 nucleotide sequence: TGTGCCACCAGCAGAGCCCCGGGACAAAACTATGGCTACACCTTC. As protein: CATSRAPGQNYGYTF.

The chain has TRBV5-1 and TRBJ2-7; D remains ambiguous. V dropped 4 bases and J dropped 6 bases, with 20 bases sitting between them. The CDR3 is made up of 15 amino acids. From germline, CDR1 is SGHRS and CDR2 YFSETQ. The CDR3 DNA is TGCGCCAGCAGCCCTGGTGGCTCTCGCTCAATCGAGCAGTACTTC. Translated: CASSPGGSRSIEQYF.

V gene TRBV30 combines with J gene TRBJ1-5, with a tentative D call TRBD1 (5 bases). The CDR3 is 13 amino acids. CDR1 GTSNPN and CDR2 SVGIG come from the germline V gene (reference sequence). V lost 2 bases to trimming and J lost 6 bases, with 11 bases between them. The CDR3 loop reads CAWSMGGGQPQHF. CDR3 DNA sequence: TGTGCCTGGAGTATGGGGGGGGGTCAGCCCCAGCATTTT. The complete variable domain, with remaining parts taken from reference TRBV30 and TRBJ1-5, reads SQTIHQWPATLVQPVGSPLSLECTVEGTSNPNLYWYRQAAGRGLQLLFYSVGIGQISSEVPQNLSASRPQDRQFILSSKKLLLSDSGFYLCAWSMGGGQPQHFGDGTRLSIL.

The chain carries TRBV4-3 and TRBJ1-4; possibly TRBD1 for D (5 bases). Trimming removed 4 bases from V and 12 bases from J, with 21 bases in between. Germline CDR1 and CDR2: LGHNA and YSLEER. This CDR3 has 15 amino acids. The CDR3 bases are TGCGCCAGCAGCCCGCGGCCGCGCGACAGTGTGGAACTGTTTTTT. Its protein is CASSPRPRDSVELFF.

This clone was seen a single time. This chain connects TRBV28 to TRBJ1-4; D unclear. CDR1 and CDR2 from the germline V gene are MDHEN and SYDVKM. Trimming removed 6 bases from V and 1 base from J, with 18 bases in between. This CDR3 is built from 17 residues. The CDR3 region has the DNA TGTGCCAGCAGCCCCACCCCCGGACTACGAACTAATGAAAAACTGTTTTTT. This gives the protein CASSPTPGLRTNEKLFF.

The gene calls are TRBV7-2 and TRBJ2-5; TRBD1 is a possible D gene (5 bases). Trimming took off 7 bases at V and 2 bases at J, with 11 bases between the two ends. The V gene's germline CDR1 is SGHTA and CDR2 FQGNSA. The CDR3 covers 13 residues. Here the CDR3 DNA reads TGTGCCAGCACCTGGACAACTCAAGAGACCCAGTACTTC. This encodes CASTWTTQETQYF. Filled out from reference TRBV7-2 and TRBJ2-5, the complete variable domain reads GAGVSQSPSNKVTEKGKDVELRCDPISGHTALYWYRQSLGQGLEFLIYFQGNSAPDKSGLPSDRFSAERTGGSVSTLTIQRTQQEDSAVYLCASTWTTQETQYFGPGTRLLVL.

This clone came up once. The rearrangement links TRBV6-5 to TRBJ1-2, with D maybe TRBD1 (5 bases). From germline, CDR1 is MNHEY and CDR2 SVGAGI. With 4 bases removed from V and 6 bases from J, the gap between germline ends came to 15 bases. The CDR3 has 14 amino acids. CDR3 sequence (DNA): TGTGCCAGCAGTTTTTTAAAGGGGCCAGATGGCTACACCTTC. Protein product: CASSFLKGPDGYTF.

CDR3 bases: TGTGCCAGTAGTAGGAGGACTAGCGGGGTTACGGATACGCAGTATTTT. Its protein is CASSRRTSGVTDTQYF. This chain uses TRBV19 with TRBJ2-3; 12 bases align to TRBD2. From germline, CDR1 is LNHDA and CDR2 SQIVND (reference sequence). The CDR3 loop spans 16 amino acids. Trimming removed 4 bases from V and 6 bases from J; junction bases left unmatched: 8. The entire variable domain, with the rest obtained from reference TRBV19 and TRBJ2-3, is as follows: DGGITQSPKYLFRKEGQNVTLSCEQNLNHDAMYWYRQDPGQGLRLIYYSQIVNDFQKGDIAEGYSVSREKKESFPLTVTSAQKNPTAFYLCASSRRTSGVTDTQYFGPGTRLTVL.

The V gene is TRBV28, the J gene TRBJ1-5; the D gene is possibly TRBD1 (6 bases). CDR3 size: 17 residues. The V and J ends lost 10 bases and 2 bases respectively, with 24 bases between them. Germline V gene data show CDR1 as MDHEN and CDR2 as SYDVKM. The CDR3 DNA reads as TGTGCCACCCAGGCCGGGACATATCCTGGGGGCAATCAGCCCCAGCATTTT. It specifies CATQAGTYPGGNQPQHF.

The chain employs TRBV10-2 and TRBJ1-1, with TRBD1 as a possible D gene (5 bases). This CDR3 has 14 residues. Germline values: CDR1 WSHSY, CDR2 SAAADI. The germline V and J ends were trimmed by 4 bases and 4 bases, with 13 bases remaining between them. CDR3 in DNA: TGCGCCAGCAGTGGGCTGACAGTGGGCACTGAAGCTTTCTTT. Its protein product is CASSGLTVGTEAFF.

J is TRBJ1-5 and V is TRBV7-5; the table's D gene call, TRBD1, was not cross checked with the DNA. TRBV7-5 is a recognized pseudogene. This CDR3 comprises 16 residues. CDR3 region: CARSLEARGGNQPQHF. DNA of the CDR3: TGTGCCAGAAGCTTAGAGGCCAGGGGTGGCAATCAGCCCCAGCATTTT.

The chain combines TRBV18 with TRBJ2-6, with 7 bases matching TRBD1. Trimming at V came to 5 bases and at J to 2 bases, leaving 6 bases not matched to a gene. CDR3 length: 16 amino acids. Germline CDR1 reads KGHSH; CDR2 reads LQKENI. DNA for the CDR3: TGTGCCAGCTCATCTCCCGGGACAGCTGGGGCCAACGTCCTGACTTTC. This encodes CASSSPGTAGANVLTF.

The chain couples TRBV28 to TRBJ1-1; perhaps TRBD1 as D (6 bases). This CDR3 has 13 residues. The V gene's germline CDR1 is MDHEN and CDR2 SYDVKM. Trimming took 7 bases from V and 6 from J, leaving 15 bases between them. The chain's CDR3 is CASTHTGWPEAFF. DNA of the CDR3: TGTGCCAGCACCCATACAGGGTGGCCTGAAGCTTTCTTT.

The chain has TRBV2 and TRBJ1-3, with D perhaps TRBD1 (6 bases). Trimming cost V 7 bases and J 4 bases, with 14 bases left between them. The CDR3 is 14 amino acids. CDR1 and CDR2 (germline): SNHLY, FYNNEI. For the CDR3, the DNA is TGTGCCAGCACCCTAATTGGGACAGGAAACACCATATATTTT. Amino acid sequence: CASTLIGTGNTIYF. Filled out from reference TRBV2 and TRBJ1-3, the complete variable domain reads EPEVTQTPSHQVTQMGQEVILRCVPISNHLYFYWYRQILGQKVEFLVSFYNNEISEKSEIFDDQFSVERPDGSNFTLKIRSTKLEDSAMYFCASTLIGTGNTIYFGEGSWLTVV.

The V and J genes are TRBV19 and TRBJ2-5; D may be TRBD2 (6 bases). The length of the CDR3 is 16 residues. Germline loops: CDR1 LNHDA, CDR2 SQIVND (reference sequence). The V end was cut by 3 bases, the J end by 1 base, with 15 bases between. CDR3 sequence: CASSIGGLPLQETQYF. The CDR3 DNA follows: TGTGCCAGTAGTATCGGAGGGCTGCCCCTCCAAGAGACCCAGTACTTC.

The gene calls are TRBV11-2 and TRBJ2-3; 13 bases are a match to TRBD2. The CDR3 contains 16 residues. Germline CDR1 is SGHAT and CDR2 is FQNNGV. The V gene end was trimmed by 5 bases and the J gene end by 2 bases; junction bases not matched to a gene: 4. The CDR3 nucleotides are TGTGCCAGCAGCACTACTAGCGGGGGGGTCACAGATACGCAGTATTTT. It specifies CASSTTSGGVTDTQYF.

The chain employs TRBV29-1 and TRBJ1-2; the D is unclear. CDR1 and CDR2 (germline): SQVTM, ANQGSEA. The CDR3 loop spans 14 amino acids. The ends were cut back, 3 bases at V and 5 bases at J, with 16 bases in the middle. Here the CDR3 reads CSVDPRGKRYGYTF. CDR3 nucleotides: TGCAGCGTTGACCCACGAGGAAAGAGATATGGCTACACCTTC. Drawing the rest from reference TRBV29-1 and TRBJ1-2, the complete variable domain is SAVISQKPSRDICQRGTSLTIQCQVDSQVTMMFWYRQQPGQSLTLIATANQGSEATYESGFVIDKFPISRPNLTFSTLTVSNMSPEDSSIYLCSVDPRGKRYGYTFGSGTRLTVV.

This clone was counted a single time. The chain links TRBV6-2 or TRBV6-3 to TRBJ1-6; D may be TRBD1 (6 bases). Germline CDR1 and CDR2: MNHEY and SVGEGT. The CDR3 sequence is 16 residues long. Trimming pared 3 bases from V and 7 bases from J, leaving 16 bases between. For the CDR3, the DNA is TGTGCCAGCAGTTATAACACTCGGCAGGGGAATTCACCCCTCCACTTT. The encoded protein is CASSYNTRQGNSPLHF.

This clone was detected only a few times. One junction end does not reproduce the germline sequence, and a read error may be involved. The chain combines TRBV6-5 with TRBJ1-2, with TRBD1 as a possible D gene (5 bases). The germline gives CDR1 MNHEY, CDR2 SVGAGI. This CDR3 region has 13 residues. As DNA, the CDR3 is TGTGCCAGCAGTACCCCGGCCGGAGGGGTAACGTCCTTC. Translation: CASSTPAGGVTSF.

The V gene is TRBV25-1, the J gene TRBJ2-5; the match to TRBD1 covers 10 bases. The CDR3 sequence is 16 residues long. V was pared by 4 bases and J by 2 bases, with 7 bases of the junction left unmatched. CDR1 is MGHDK and CDR2 is SYGVNS in the germline V gene. CDR3 in amino acids: CASSVAGQGFQETQYF. The CDR3 coding sequence is TGTGCCAGCAGTGTCGCGGGACAGGGGTTTCAAGAGACCCAGTACTTC.

This clone was picked up one time. The rearrangement uses TRBV3-1 (or the pseudogene TRBV3-2) and TRBJ2-5; the match to TRBD2 covers 11 bases. Per germline, CDR1 LGHDT and CDR2 YNNKEL (reference sequence). V gave up 2 bases and J gave up 5 bases; unmatched junction bases: 4. This CDR3 contains 15 residues. The CDR3 reads CASSQRVAGGETQYF. DNA of the CDR3: TGTGCCAGCAGCCAACGAGTAGCGGGAGGGGAGACCCAGTACTTC.

This clone was observed a few times. The rearrangement uses TRBV11-2 and TRBJ1-3, with D perhaps matching TRBD1 (5 bases). The V gene lost 2 bases and the J gene lost 0 bases, with 14 bases spanning the gap. The V gene's germline CDR1 is SGHAT and CDR2 FQNNGV. This CDR3 comprises 17 residues. The CDR3 protein is CASSLRGGPRSGNTIYF. The DNA of the CDR3 is TGTGCCAGCAGCTTAAGGGGAGGCCCCCGCTCTGGAAACACCATATATTTT.

This clone was counted only a few times. The rearrangement links TRBV19 to TRBJ1-2, with a weak D call TRBD1 (5 bases). The CDR3 extends over 14 amino acids. Germline V lookup: CDR1 LNHDA, CDR2 SQIVND (reference sequence). Trimming took 5 bases from V and 4 from J, leaving 14 bases between them. The CDR3 is CASSVGTGLYGYTF. Written as DNA, the CDR3 is TGTGCCAGTAGTGTCGGGACGGGACTCTATGGCTACACCTTC.

The chain is built from TRBV16 and TRBJ1-2; TRBD1 is a possible D gene (6 bases). CDR1 KGHSY and CDR2 FQNENV come from the germline V gene. CDR3 length: 12 residues. The V end was cut by 1 base, the J end by 8 bases, with 8 bases between. The CDR3 region has the DNA TGTGCCAGCAGCCAATGGGGGCTAGGCTACACCTTC. Translation: CASSQWGLGYTF.

The chain has TRBV19 and TRBJ2-1; TRBD1 matches at 10 bases. V lost 8 bases, J lost 0 bases, and 7 bases stayed unmatched. CDR1 and CDR2 from the germline V gene are LNHDA and SQIVND (reference sequence). The CDR3 contains 16 residues. CDR3 protein: CASSDRGLFSYNEQFF. CDR3 in DNA: TGTGCCAGTTCCGACAGGGGGCTATTCTCCTACAATGAGCAGTTCTTC.

This clone showed up just once. The rearrangement links TRBV2 to TRBJ2-1, with a possible D match to TRBD2 (6 bases). CDR3 size: 12 residues. Trimming pared 7 bases from V and 6 bases from J, leaving 10 bases between. CDR1 is SNHLY, CDR2 FYNNEI, per germline. In nucleotides, the CDR3 is TGTGCCAGCATTAGCGGAGTCAATGAGCAGTTCTTC. Protein product: CASISGVNEQFF.

The V call is TRBV27, the J call TRBJ2-3, with 8 nucleotides matching TRBD2. CDR3 length: 11 residues. In germline, CDR1 is MNHEY, CDR2 SMNVEV (reference sequence). V shed 6 bases, J shed 12 bases, and the junction held 5 bases outside the gene matches. In DNA, the CDR3 is TGTGCCAGCAGCGGACTAGCAGAACAGTATTTT. It translates to CASSGLAEQYF.

The chain has TRBV15 and TRBJ2-5; D not certain. This CDR3 contains 13 residues. V lost 1 base to trimming and J lost 7 bases, with 10 bases between them. From germline, CDR1 is LNHNV and CDR2 YYDKDF (reference sequence). The CDR3 nucleotides read TGTGCCACCAGCAGAGTCCCGTCGTGGACCCAGTACTTC. This encodes CATSRVPSWTQYF.

V gene TRBV19 combines with J gene TRBJ1-3; D may be TRBD1 (5 bases). The CDR3 extends over 13 amino acids. From germline, CDR1 is LNHDA and CDR2 SQIVND (reference sequence). V was clipped by 2 bases and J by 7 bases, with 9 bases between them. The CDR3 region is CASSIQGSNTIYF. CDR3 nucleotides: TGTGCCAGTAGTATACAGGGTTCGAACACCATATATTTT.